This T cell receptor (beta chain) was recovered during a study of T cell responses to AZD1222 COVID-19 vaccine. This CDR3 contains 16 residues. Method: immunoSEQ multiplex PCR; TCRdb's copy keeps in-frame clones and lacks some. The sample consists of 130,000 to 150,000 clones, 92% of them appearing once. The chain is built from TRBV7-5 and TRBJ2-1; TRBD2 is taken as the D call from the table, unchecked against the DNA. TRBV7-5 is labeled a pseudogene. This specimen was peripheral blood, taken on day 0 of AZD1222 vaccination. This receptor was identified in an adult in good health. The DNA for the CDR3 is TGTGTCAGAAGCTTAGAAGGGAGACGGAGCGAGAATGAGCAGTTCTTC. It yields the protein CVRSLEGRRSENEQFF.